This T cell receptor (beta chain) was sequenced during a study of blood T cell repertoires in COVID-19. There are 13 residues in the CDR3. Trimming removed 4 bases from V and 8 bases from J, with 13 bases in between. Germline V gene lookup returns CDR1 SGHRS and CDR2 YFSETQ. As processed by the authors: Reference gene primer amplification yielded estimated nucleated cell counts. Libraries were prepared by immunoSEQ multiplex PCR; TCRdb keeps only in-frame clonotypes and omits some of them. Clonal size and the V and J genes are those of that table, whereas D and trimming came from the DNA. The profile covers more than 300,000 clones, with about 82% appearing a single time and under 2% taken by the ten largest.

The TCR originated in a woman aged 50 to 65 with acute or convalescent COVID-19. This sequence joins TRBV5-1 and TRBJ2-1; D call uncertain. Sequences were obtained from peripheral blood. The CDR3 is CASSPLPSYEQFF. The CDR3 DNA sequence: TGCGCCAGCAGCCCCCTCCCCTCTTATGAGCAGTTCTTC. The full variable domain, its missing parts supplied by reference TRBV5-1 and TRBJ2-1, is KAGVTQTPRYLIKTRGQQVTLSCSPISGHRSVSWYQQTPGQGLQFLFEYFSETQRNKGNFPGRFSGRQFSNSRSEMNVSTLELGDSALYLCASSPLPSYEQFFGPGTRLTVL.